This record covers a single T cell receptor beta chain. The data are from a study of CD8+CD57+ T cells in acquired aplastic anemia. Study as a whole: On average, sorted CD4+ and CD8+ cells gave roughly 2.9 ug of DNA.

Genomic DNA, the template, was used for profiling of the TCR beta VDJ and CDR3. TCRdb called the reads again in MiXCR, with one record for every CDR3 protein. The sample includes roughly 290,000 distinct CDR3 sequences, 56% of them seen just once. This CDR3 has 13 residues. CDR1 SEHNR and CDR2 FQNEAQ come from the germline V gene (reference sequence). Deletions cut 5 bases from V and 3 bases from J, with 11 bases between. Whoever was chosen for sequencing had shown CD8+CD57+ cell expansion by flow cytometry. The cohort consisted entirely of patients having severe acquired aplastic anemia. Each patient gave a blood sample that was collected before any therapy had been received.

The chain combines TRBV7-9 with TRBJ2-7; the D gene is possibly TRBD1 (5 bases). Sequencing was performed on sorted CD4+, CD8+, or CD8+CD57+ T cells (not recorded which) from PBMCs. The receptor comes from a human donor with aplastic anemia. CDR3 nucleotides: TGTGCCAGCAGCCAGGACATCTTCTACGAGCAGTACTTC. Amino acid sequence: CASSQDIFYEQYF.